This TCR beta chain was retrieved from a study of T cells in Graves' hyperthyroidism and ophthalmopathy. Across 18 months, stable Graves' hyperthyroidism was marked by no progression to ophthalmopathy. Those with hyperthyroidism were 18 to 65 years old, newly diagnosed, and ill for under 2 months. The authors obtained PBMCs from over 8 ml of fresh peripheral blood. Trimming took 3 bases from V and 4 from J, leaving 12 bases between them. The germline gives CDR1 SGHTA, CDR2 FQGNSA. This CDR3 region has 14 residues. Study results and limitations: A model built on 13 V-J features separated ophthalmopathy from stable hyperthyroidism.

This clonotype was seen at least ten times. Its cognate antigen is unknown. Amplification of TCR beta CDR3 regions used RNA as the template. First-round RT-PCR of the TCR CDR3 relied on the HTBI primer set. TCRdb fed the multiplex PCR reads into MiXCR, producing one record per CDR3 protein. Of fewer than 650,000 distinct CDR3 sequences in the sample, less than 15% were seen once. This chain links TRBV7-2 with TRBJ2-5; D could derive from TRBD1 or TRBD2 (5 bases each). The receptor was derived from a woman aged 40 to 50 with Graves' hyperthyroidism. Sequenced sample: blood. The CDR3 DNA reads TGTGCCAGCAGCTTCCAGGGTAGCGCAGAGACCCAGTACTTC. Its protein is CASSFQGSAETQYF.